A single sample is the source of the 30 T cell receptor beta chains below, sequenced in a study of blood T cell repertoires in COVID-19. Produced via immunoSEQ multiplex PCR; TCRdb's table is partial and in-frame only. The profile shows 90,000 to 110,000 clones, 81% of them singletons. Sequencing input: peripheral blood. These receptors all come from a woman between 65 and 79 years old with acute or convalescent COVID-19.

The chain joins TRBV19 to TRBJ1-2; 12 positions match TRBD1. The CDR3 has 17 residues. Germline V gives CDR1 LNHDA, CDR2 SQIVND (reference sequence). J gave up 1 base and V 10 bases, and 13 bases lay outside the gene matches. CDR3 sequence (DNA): TGTGCCATCGCTACCGGGACAGGGGGCGCCTATAACTATGGCTACACCTTC. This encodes CAIATGTGGAYNYGYTF.

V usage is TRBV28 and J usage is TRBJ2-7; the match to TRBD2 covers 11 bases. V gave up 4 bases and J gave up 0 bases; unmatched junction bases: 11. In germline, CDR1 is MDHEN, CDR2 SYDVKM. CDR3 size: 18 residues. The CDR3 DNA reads TGTGCCAGCAGTTCATTATCAGGACTAGCGGGCTCCTCCTACGAGCAGTACTTC. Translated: CASSSLSGLAGSSYEQYF.

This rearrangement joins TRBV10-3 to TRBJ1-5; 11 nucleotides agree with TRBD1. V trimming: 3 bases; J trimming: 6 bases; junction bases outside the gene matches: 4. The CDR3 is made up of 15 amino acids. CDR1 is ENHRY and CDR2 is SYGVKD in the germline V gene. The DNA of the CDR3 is TGTGCCATCAGTGATCGGACAGGGGGCTCTCAGCCCCAGCATTTT. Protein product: CAISDRTGGSQPQHF.

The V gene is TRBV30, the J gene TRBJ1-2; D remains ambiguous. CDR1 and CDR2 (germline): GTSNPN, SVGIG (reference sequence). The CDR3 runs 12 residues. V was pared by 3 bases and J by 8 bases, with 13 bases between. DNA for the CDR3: TGTGCCTGGAGCCCCGCCTCTAGAGGCTACACCTTC. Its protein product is CAWSPASRGYTF.

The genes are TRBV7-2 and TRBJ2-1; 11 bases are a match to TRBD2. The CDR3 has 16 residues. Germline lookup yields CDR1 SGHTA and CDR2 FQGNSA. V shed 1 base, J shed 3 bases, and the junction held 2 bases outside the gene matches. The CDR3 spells CASSLDGTSGYNEQFF. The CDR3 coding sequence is TGTGCCAGCAGCTTAGACGGGACTAGCGGCTACAATGAGCAGTTCTTC.

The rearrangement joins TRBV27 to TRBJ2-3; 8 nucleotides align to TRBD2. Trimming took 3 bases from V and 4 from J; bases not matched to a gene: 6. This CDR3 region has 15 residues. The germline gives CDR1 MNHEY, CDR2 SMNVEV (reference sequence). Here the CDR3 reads CASSLGRGAPDTQYF. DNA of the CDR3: TGTGCCAGCAGTTTGGGGCGGGGGGCCCCAGATACGCAGTATTTT.

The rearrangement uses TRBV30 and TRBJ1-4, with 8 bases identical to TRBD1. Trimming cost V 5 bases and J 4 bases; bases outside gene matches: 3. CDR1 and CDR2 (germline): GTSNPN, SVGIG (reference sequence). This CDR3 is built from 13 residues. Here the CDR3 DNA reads TGTGCCTGGGCAGGGGGCATTAATGAAAAACTGTTTTTT. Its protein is CAWAGGINEKLFF.

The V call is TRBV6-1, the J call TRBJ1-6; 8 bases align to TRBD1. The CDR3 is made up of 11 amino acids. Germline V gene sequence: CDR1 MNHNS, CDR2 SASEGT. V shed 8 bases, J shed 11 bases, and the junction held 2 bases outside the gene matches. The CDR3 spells CASRQGTPLHF. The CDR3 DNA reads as TGTGCCAGCCGACAGGGGACACCCCTCCACTTT.

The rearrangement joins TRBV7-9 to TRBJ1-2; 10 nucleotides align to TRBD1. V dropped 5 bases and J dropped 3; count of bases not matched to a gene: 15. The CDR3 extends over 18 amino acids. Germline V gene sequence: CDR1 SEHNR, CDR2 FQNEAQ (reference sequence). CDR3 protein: CASSVNRDRGLVDYGYTF. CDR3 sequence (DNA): TGTGCCAGCAGCGTAAATAGGGACAGGGGATTAGTCGACTATGGCTACACCTTC. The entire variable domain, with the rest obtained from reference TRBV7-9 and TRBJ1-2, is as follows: DTGVSQNPRHKITKRGQNVTFRCDPISEHNRLYWYRQTLGQGPEFLTYFQNEAQLEKSRLLSDRFSAERPKGSFSTLEIQRTEQGDSAMYLCASSVNRDRGLVDYGYTFGSGTRLTVV.

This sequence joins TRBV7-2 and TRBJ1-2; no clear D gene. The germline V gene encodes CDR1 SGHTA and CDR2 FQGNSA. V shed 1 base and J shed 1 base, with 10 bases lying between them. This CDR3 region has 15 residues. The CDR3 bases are TGTGCCAGCAGCTTAGACGGCAGGATTAACTATGGCTACACCTTC. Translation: CASSLDGRINYGYTF.

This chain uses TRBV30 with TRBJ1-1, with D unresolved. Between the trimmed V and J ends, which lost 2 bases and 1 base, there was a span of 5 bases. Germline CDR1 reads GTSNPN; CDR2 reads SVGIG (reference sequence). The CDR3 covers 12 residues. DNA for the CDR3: TGTGCCTGGAGTCCAGGGAACACTGAAGCTTTCTTT. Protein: CAWSPGNTEAFF.

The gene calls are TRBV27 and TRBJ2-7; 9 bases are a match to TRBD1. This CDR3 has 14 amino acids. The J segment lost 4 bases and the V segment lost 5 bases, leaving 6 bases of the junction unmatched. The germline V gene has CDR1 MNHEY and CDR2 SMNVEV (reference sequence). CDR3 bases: TGTGCCAGCAGTCCAACAGGGGGCTTATACGAGCAGTACTTC. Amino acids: CASSPTGGLYEQYF.

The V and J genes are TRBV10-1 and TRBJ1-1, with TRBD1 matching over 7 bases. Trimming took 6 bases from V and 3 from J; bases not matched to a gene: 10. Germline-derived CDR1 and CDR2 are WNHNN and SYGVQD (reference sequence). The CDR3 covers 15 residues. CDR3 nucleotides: TGCGCCAGCAGCCCCAGGGGGGCTCAGGACACTGAAGCTTTCTTT. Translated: CASSPRGAQDTEAFF.

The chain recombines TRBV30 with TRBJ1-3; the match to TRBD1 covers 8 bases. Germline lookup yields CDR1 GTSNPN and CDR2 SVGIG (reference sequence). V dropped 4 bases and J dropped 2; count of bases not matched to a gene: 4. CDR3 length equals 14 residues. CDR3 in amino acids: CAWTDRGAGNTIYF. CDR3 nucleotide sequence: TGTGCCTGGACAGACAGGGGAGCTGGAAACACCATATATTTT.

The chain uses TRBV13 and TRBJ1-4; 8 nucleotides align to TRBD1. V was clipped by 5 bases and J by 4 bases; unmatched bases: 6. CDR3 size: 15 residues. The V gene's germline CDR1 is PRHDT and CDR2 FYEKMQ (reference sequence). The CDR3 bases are TGTGCCAGCAGCGTCAGGGGGCAGGGTAATGAAAAACTGTTTTTT. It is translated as CASSVRGQGNEKLFF.

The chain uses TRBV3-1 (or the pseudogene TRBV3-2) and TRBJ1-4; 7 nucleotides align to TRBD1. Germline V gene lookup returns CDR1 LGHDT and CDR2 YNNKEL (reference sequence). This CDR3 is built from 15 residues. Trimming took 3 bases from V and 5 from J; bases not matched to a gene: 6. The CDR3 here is CASSHGQVGNEKLFF. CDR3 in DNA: TGTGCCAGCAGCCACGGACAGGTTGGGAATGAAAAACTGTTTTTT.

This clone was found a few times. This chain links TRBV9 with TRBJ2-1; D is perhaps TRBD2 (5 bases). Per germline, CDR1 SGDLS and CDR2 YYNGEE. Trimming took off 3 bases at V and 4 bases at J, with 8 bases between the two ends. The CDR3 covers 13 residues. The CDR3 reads CASSATIYNEQFF. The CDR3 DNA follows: TGTGCCAGCAGCGCGACTATATACAATGAGCAGTTCTTC.

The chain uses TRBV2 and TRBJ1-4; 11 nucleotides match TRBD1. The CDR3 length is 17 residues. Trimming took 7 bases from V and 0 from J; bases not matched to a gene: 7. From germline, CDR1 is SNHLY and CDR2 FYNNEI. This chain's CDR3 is CASTRGGQGATNEKLFF. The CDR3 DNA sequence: TGTGCCAGCACCCGAGGGGGACAGGGGGCAACTAATGAAAAACTGTTTTTT.

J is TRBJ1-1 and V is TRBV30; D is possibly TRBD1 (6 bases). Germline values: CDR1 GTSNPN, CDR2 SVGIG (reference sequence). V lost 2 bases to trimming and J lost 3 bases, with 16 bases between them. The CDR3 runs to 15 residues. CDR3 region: CAWSSPETGYTEAFF. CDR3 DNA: TGTGCCTGGAGTTCCCCCGAGACAGGCTACACTGAAGCTTTCTTT.

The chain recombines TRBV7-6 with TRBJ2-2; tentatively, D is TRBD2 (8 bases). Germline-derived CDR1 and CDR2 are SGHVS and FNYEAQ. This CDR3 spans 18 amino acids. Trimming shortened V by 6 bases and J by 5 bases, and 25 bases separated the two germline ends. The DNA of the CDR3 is TGTGCCAGCAGTTTCCGACAGGGTGGCGCGGGGGGTACCGGGGAGCTGTTTTTT. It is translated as CASSFRQGGAGGTGELFF.

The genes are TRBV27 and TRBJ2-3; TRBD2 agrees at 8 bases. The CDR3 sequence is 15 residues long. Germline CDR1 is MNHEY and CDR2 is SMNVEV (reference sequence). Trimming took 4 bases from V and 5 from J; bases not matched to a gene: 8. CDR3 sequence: CASSSGLVGGDTQYF. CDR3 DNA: TGTGCCAGCAGTTCGGGACTAGTTGGGGGAGATACGCAGTATTTT.

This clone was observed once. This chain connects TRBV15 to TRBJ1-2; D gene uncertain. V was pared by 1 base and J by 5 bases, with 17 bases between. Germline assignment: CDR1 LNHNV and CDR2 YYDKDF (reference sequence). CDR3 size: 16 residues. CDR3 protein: CATSRGRGVGGYGYTF. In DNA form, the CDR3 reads TGTGCCACCAGCAGAGGACGCGGGGTAGGAGGGTATGGCTACACCTTC.

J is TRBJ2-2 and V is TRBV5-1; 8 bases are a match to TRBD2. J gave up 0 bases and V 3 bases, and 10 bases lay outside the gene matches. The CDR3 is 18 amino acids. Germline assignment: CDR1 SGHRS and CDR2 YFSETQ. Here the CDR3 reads CASSSILSGIANTGELFF. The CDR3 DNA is TGCGCCAGCAGCTCTATCCTTAGCGGGATAGCGAACACCGGGGAGCTGTTTTTT. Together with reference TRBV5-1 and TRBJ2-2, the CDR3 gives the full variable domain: KAGVTQTPRYLIKTRGQQVTLSCSPISGHRSVSWYQQTPGQGLQFLFEYFSETQRNKGNFPGRFSGRQFSNSRSEMNVSTLELGDSALYLCASSSILSGIANTGELFFGEGSRLTVL.

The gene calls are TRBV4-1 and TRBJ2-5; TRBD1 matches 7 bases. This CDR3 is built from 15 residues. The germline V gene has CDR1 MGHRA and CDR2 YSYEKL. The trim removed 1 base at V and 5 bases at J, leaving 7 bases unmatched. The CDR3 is CASSQAMTGLETQYF. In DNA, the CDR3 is TGCGCCAGCAGCCAAGCCATGACAGGGCTGGAGACCCAGTACTTC.

CDR3 protein: CASSLLRGPTGGASDTQYF. CDR3 nucleotides: TGTGCCAGCAGCTTACTAAGAGGACCGACAGGGGGCGCATCAGATACGCAGTATTTT. V and J are TRBV7-2 and TRBJ2-3, with 10 bases lining up with TRBD1. The CDR3 length is 19 residues. The J segment lost 4 bases and the V segment lost 2 bases, leaving 15 bases of the junction unmatched. From germline, CDR1 is SGHTA and CDR2 FQGNSA. Full variable domain (outside the CDR3, taken from reference TRBV7-2 and TRBJ2-3): GAGVSQSPSNKVTEKGKDVELRCDPISGHTALYWYRQSLGQGLEFLIYFQGNSAPDKSGLPSDRFSAERTGGSVSTLTIQRTQQEDSAVYLCASSLLRGPTGGASDTQYFGPGTRLTVL.

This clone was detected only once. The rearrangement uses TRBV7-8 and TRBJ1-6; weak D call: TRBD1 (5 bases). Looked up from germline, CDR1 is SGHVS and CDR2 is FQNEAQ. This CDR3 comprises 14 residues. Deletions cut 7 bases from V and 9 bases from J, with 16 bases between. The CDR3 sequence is CASNFQGLGSPLHF. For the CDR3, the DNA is TGTGCCAGCAATTTTCAGGGTTTAGGTTCACCCCTCCACTTT.

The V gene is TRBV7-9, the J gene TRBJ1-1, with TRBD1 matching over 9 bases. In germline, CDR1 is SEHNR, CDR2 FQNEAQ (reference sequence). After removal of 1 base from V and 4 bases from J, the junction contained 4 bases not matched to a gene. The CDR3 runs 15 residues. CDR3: CASSLVGTGSTEAFF. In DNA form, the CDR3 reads TGTGCCAGCAGCTTAGTCGGGACAGGGTCCACTGAAGCTTTCTTT.

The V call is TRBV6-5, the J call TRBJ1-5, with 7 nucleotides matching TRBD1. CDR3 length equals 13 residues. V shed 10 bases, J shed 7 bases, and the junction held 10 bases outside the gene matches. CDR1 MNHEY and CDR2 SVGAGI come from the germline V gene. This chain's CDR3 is CATSRGAGQPQHF. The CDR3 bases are TGTGCCACCTCCAGGGGGGCTGGACAGCCCCAGCATTTT.

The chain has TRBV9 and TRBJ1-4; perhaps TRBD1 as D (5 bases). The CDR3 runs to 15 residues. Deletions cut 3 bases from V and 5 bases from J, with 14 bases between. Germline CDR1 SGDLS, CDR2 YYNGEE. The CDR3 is CASSGRDSANEKLFF. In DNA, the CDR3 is TGTGCCAGCAGCGGTCGTGACAGCGCAAATGAAAAACTGTTTTTT. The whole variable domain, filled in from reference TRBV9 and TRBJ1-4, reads DSGVTQTPKHLITATGQRVTLRCSPRSGDLSVYWYQQSLDQGLQFLIQYYNGEERAKGNILERFSAQQFPDLHSELNLSSLELGDSALYFCASSGRDSANEKLFFGSGTQLSVL.

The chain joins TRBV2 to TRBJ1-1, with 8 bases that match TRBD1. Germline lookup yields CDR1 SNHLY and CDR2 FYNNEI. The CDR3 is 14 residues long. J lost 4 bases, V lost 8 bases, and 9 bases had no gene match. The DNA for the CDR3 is TGTGCCAGCTCCTATCAGACAGGGGTCACTGAAGCTTTCTTT. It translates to CASSYQTGVTEAFF.